Listed below are T cell receptor beta chains from one sample, sequenced in a study of immune evolution from preneoplasia to lung adenocarcinoma. Profiling relied on immunoSEQ multiplex PCR, and the TCRdb table lists in-frame clones only, not all of them. The sample includes about 4,900 clones, roughly three quarters of them seen just once. Sequencing used FFPE minimally invasive lung adenocarcinoma tissue. The receptors shown here come from a person between 65 and 80 years old with lung adenocarcinoma. CDR3s leave out the opening cysteine and the closing phenylalanine or tryptophan.

j_call v_call cdr3_aa
TRBJ1-3 TRBV11-2 ASSLGIGNTIY
TRBJ1-1 TRBV2 ASNRVTEAF
TRBJ1-5 TRBV6-5 ASSAGASNQPQH
TRBJ2-3 TRBV6-1 ASSEQTGGTDTQY
TRBJ1-5 TRBV28 ASSYRVGNQPQH
TRBJ2-2 TRBV7-9 ASSPRGLQKNTGELF
TRBJ2-1 TRBV28 ATRKQGAQGNEQF
TRBJ2-3 TRBV5-1 ASRERTSTDTQY
TRBJ1-4 TRBV7-9 ASSHAVGAGEKLF
TRBJ1-1 TRBV13 ASSSKVGTEAF
TRBJ2-7 TRBV21-1 ASIGVLAYRSYEQY
TRBJ1-5 TRBV6-6 ASSRRGENQPQH